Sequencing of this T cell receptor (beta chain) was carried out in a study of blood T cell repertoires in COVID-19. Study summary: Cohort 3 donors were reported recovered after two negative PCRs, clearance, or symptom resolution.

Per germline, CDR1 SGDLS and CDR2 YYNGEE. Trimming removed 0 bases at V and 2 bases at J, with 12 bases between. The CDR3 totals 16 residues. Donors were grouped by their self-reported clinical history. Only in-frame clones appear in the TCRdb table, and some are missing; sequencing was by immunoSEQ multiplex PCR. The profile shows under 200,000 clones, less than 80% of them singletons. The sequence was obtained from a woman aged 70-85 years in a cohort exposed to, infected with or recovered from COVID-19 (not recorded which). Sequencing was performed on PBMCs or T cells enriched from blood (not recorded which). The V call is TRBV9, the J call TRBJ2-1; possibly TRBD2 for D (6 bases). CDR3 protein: CASSVDGAGPYNEQFF. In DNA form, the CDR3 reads TGTGCCAGCAGCGTAGATGGAGCGGGTCCCTACAATGAGCAGTTCTTC. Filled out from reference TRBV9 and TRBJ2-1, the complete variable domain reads DSGVTQTPKHLITATGQRVTLRCSPRSGDLSVYWYQQSLDQGLQFLIQYYNGEERAKGNILERFSAQQFPDLHSELNLSSLELGDSALYFCASSVDGAGPYNEQFFGPGTRLTVL.